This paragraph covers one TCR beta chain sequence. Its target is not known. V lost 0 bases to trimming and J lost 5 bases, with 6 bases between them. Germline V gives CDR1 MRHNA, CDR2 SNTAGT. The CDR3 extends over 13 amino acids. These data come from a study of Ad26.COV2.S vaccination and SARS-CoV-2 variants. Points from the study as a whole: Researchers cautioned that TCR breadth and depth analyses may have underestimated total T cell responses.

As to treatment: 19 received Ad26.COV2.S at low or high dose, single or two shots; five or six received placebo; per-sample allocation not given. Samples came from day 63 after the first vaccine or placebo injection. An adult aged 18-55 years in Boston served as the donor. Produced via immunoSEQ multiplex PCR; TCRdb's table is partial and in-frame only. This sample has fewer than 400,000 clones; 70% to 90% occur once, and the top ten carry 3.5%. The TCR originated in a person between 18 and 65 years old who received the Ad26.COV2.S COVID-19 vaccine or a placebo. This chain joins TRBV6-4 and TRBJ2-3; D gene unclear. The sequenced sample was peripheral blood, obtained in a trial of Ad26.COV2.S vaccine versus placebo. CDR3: CASSDSSLDTQYF. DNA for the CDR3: TGTGCCAGCAGTGACTCTAGCTTAGATACGCAGTATTTT.